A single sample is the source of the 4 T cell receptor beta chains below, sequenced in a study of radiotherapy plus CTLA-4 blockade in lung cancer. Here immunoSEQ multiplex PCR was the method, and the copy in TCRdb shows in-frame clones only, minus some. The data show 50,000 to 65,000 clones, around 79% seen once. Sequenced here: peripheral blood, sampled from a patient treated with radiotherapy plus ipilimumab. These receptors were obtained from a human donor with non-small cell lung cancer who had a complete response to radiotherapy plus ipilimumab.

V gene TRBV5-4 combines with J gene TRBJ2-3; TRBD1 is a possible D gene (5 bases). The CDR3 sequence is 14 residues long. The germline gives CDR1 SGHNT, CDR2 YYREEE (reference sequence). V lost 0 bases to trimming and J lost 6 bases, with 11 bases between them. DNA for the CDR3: TGTGCCAGCAGCTTGGAGGGGATATACGATACGCAGTATTTT. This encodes CASSLEGIYDTQYF. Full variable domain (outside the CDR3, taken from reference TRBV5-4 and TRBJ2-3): ETGVTQSPTHLIKTRGQQVTLRCSSQSGHNTVSWYQQALGQGPQFIFQYYREEENGRGNFPPRFSGLQFPNYSSELNVNALELDDSALYLCASSLEGIYDTQYFGPGTRLTVL.

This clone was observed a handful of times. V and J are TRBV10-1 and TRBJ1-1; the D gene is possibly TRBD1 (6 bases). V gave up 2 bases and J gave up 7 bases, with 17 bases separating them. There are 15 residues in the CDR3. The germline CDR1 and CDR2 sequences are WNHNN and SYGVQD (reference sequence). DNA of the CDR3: TGCGCCAGCAGTGAGGGGGCAACAGGGATGGGTGAAGCTTTCTTT. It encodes CASSEGATGMGEAFF.

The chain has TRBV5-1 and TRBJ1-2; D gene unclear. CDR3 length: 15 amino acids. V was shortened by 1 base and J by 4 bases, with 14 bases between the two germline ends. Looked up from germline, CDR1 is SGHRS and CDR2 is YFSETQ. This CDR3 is CASSLNGQVAYGYTF. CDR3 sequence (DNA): TGCGCCAGCAGCTTGAATGGGCAGGTTGCCTATGGCTACACCTTC.

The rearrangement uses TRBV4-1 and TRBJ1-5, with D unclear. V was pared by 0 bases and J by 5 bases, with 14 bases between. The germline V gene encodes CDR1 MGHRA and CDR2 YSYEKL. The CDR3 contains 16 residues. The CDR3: CASSQDRGGLYQPQHF. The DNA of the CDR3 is TGCGCCAGCAGCCAAGATCGAGGAGGTCTCTATCAGCCCCAGCATTTT.